A selection of T cell receptor beta chains follows, all from one sample in a study of T cell responses to AZD1222 COVID-19 vaccine. Produced via immunoSEQ multiplex PCR; TCRdb's table is partial and in-frame only. The sample holds 240,000 or so clones, just over 90% seen once. Specimen: peripheral blood, collected on day 0 of AZD1222 vaccination. Receptors were obtained from an adult in good health. CDR3s include the opening cysteine and the closing phenylalanine or tryptophan. The D gene is left open where the match is weak. Part of the rows lack a size; the others show once, few, many or a class for expanded clones.

d_call | clone_size | j_call | v_call | cdr3_aa | cdr3_nt
. | few | TRBJ1-4 | TRBV4-1 | CASSRTLGVINEKLFF | TGCGCCAGCAGCCGAACACTTGGGGTTATTAATGAAAAACTGTTTTTT
TRBD1 | . | TRBJ2-2 | TRBV5-1 | CATRRTGNTGELFF | TGCGCCACCAGGAGGACAGGGAATACCGGGGAGCTGTTTTTT
. | once | TRBJ1-5 | TRBV2 | CASSGTGARYQPQHF | TGTGCCAGCAGTGGAACCGGAGCCCGGTATCAGCCCCAGCATTTT
. | . | TRBJ1-3 | TRBV2 | CASSERSPSYF | TGTGCCAGCAGTGAAAGATCGCCTTCATATTTT
. | . | TRBJ2-7 | TRBV11-2 | CASSLGTVSSYEQYF | TGTGCCAGCAGCTTAGGAACAGTAAGCTCCTACGAGCAGTACTTC
. | . | TRBJ2-7 | TRBV7-8 | CASSLATQGTYEQYF | TGTGCCAGCAGCTTAGCAACGCAGGGGACCTACGAGCAGTACTTC
. | . | TRBJ2-7 | TRBV5-8 | CASSLEGSHYTRQYF | TGTGCCAGCAGCTTGGAGGGCAGCCACTACACCCGGCAGTACTTC
. | . | TRBJ1-3 | TRBV4-2 | CASSQDSGPAGNTIYF | TGTGCCAGCAGCCAAGATTCGGGGCCAGCGGGAAACACCATATATTTT
TRBD1 | . | TRBJ1-4 | TRBV19 | CASKTGADEKLFF | TGTGCCAGCAAGACAGGGGCGGATGAAAAACTGTTTTTT
. | once | TRBJ2-6 | TRBV7-2 | CASSLSLPGANVLTF | TGTGCCAGCAGCTTAAGCCTACCCGGGGCCAACGTCCTGACTTTC
. | . | TRBJ1-6 | TRBV18 | CASSVGGGNSPLHF | TGTGCCAGCTCAGTTGGAGGGGGAAATTCACCCCTCCACTTT
TRBD1 | once | TRBJ2-3 | TRBV7-9 | CASSISGTGRNTQYF | TGTGCCAGCAGCATTTCCGGGACAGGGAGGAATACGCAGTATTTT
TRBD1 | . | TRBJ1-2 | TRBV10-1 | CASSPGQGFGYTF | TGCGCCAGCAGCCCGGGACAGGGGTTTGGCTACACCTTC
TRBD1 | . | TRBJ1-1 | TRBV5-1 | CASQAGTGSEAFF | TGCGCCAGCCAGGCCGGGACAGGGTCCGAAGCTTTCTTT
. | . | TRBJ1-2 | TRBV5-1 | CASSLGTSYGYTF | TGCGCCAGCAGCTTGGGAACGAGCTATGGCTACACCTTC
TRBD1 | . | TRBJ1-5 | TRBV2 | CASSKGQGGQPQHF | TGTGCCAGCTCGAAAGGACAGGGCGGGCAGCCCCAGCATTTT
. | . | TRBJ2-2 | TRBV3-1/TRBV3-2 | CASSQAIRGPNTGELFF | TGTGCCAGCAGCCAAGCAATAAGGGGCCCAAACACCGGGGAGCTGTTTTTT
. | . | TRBJ1-4 | TRBV13 | CASSLLENEKLFF | TGTGCCAGCAGCTTGTTGGAGAATGAAAAACTGTTTTTT
TRBD2 | . | TRBJ2-1 | TRBV6-2/TRBV6-3 | CASSYIVAGDNEQFF | TGTGCCAGCAGTTACATAGTAGCGGGGGACAATGAGCAGTTCTTC
. | once | TRBJ1-1 | TRBV7-9 | CASSFTTVNTEAFF | TGTGCCAGCAGCTTTACGACAGTGAACACTGAAGCTTTCTTT
. | . | TRBJ1-1 | TRBV12-3/TRBV12-4 | CASREMNTEAFF | TGTGCCAGCAGGGAGATGAACACTGAAGCTTTCTTT
TRBD1 | . | TRBJ1-4 | TRBV28 | CASSYGTAINEKLFF | TGTGCCAGCAGCTACGGGACAGCAATTAATGAAAAACTGTTTTTT
. | . | TRBJ1-1 | TRBV10-1 | CASSESGQPNTEAFF | TGCGCCAGCAGTGAGTCAGGACAGCCAAACACTGAAGCTTTCTTT
TRBD1 | few | TRBJ1-2 | TRBV3-1/TRBV3-2 | CASSQTPGAGGSYGYTF | TGTGCCAGCAGCCAAACCCCTGGGGCAGGGGGATCCTATGGCTACACCTTC
. | . | TRBJ1-5 | TRBV2 | CASRSRQQPQHF | TGTGCCAGCAGGAGTAGGCAACAGCCCCAGCATTTT
. | . | TRBJ2-5 | TRBV18 | CASSPLRDETQYF | TGTGCCAGCTCACCACTTAGGGATGAGACCCAGTACTTC
. | . | TRBJ1-1 | TRBV18 | CASSPRGNTEAFF | TGTGCCAGCTCACCACGGGGCAACACTGAAGCTTTCTTT
. | . | TRBJ2-2 | TRBV19 | CASSKPRGIDTGELFF | TGTGCCAGTAGTAAACCCAGGGGAATTGACACCGGGGAGCTGTTTTTT
. | . | TRBJ2-1 | TRBV5-1 | CASTNLGGGSYNEQFF | TGCGCCAGCACCAACCTGGGGGGCGGATCCTACAATGAGCAGTTCTTC
. | . | TRBJ2-2 | TRBV6-2/TRBV6-3 | CASSTRLENTGELFF | TGTGCCAGCAGTACACGACTGGAAAACACCGGGGAGCTGTTTTTT
. | . | TRBJ2-1 | TRBV9 | CASSPLGDEQFF | TGTGCCAGCAGCCCCCTTGGGGATGAGCAGTTCTTC
TRBD1 | few | TRBJ1-5 | TRBV15 | CATSRRQGSQPQHF | TGTGCCACCAGCAGAAGACAGGGTAGTCAGCCCCAGCATTTT
. | . | TRBJ2-5 | TRBV2 | CASAGRLPETQYF | TGTGCCAGCGCCGGGAGACTGCCGGAGACCCAGTACTTC
. | . | TRBJ2-7 | TRBV2 | CASSGRGLGQYF | TGTGCCAGCAGTGGTCGGGGACTGGGGCAGTACTTC
TRBD2 | . | TRBJ2-7 | TRBV2 | CASSEEGGEHEQYF | TGTGCCAGCAGTGAGGAGGGAGGGGAGCACGAGCAGTACTTC
. | . | TRBJ1-1 | TRBV5-1 | CASSPGTVNTEAFF | TGCGCCAGCAGCCCCGGGACGGTGAACACTGAAGCTTTCTTT
TRBD1 | . | TRBJ2-2 | TRBV5-4 | CASSPQGGPNTGELFF | TGTGCCAGCAGCCCACAGGGGGGACCGAACACCGGGGAGCTGTTTTTT
. | . | TRBJ1-4 | TRBV7-8 | CASSLDTGRLFF | TGTGCCAGCAGCTTAGACACCGGCCGACTGTTTTTT
TRBD1 | . | TRBJ1-5 | TRBV7-8 | CASSQQGAEQPQHF | TGTGCCAGCAGCCAACAGGGGGCTGAACAGCCCCAGCATTTT
. | . | TRBJ1-2 | TRBV28 | CASSPIGALGYGYTF | TGTGCCAGCAGCCCCATCGGTGCTCTAGGCTATGGCTACACCTTC
. | . | TRBJ2-5 | TRBV10-3 | CAINDEQGQETQYF | TGTGCCATCAACGACGAACAGGGTCAAGAGACCCAGTACTTC
. | . | TRBJ2-3 | TRBV10-3 | CAISVGGYEDTQYF | TGTGCCATCAGCGTCGGGGGATATGAGGATACGCAGTATTTT
. | . | TRBJ1-1 | TRBV28 | CASSLSMIMNTEAFF | TGTGCCAGCAGTTTGAGTATGATCATGAACACTGAAGCTTTCTTT
TRBD1 | . | TRBJ2-5 | TRBV24-1 | CATSHTGGAGETQYF | TGTGCCACCAGTCATACAGGGGGCGCGGGGGAGACCCAGTACTTC
. | . | TRBJ1-2 | TRBV25-1 | CASSPNGAWYGYTF | TGTGCCAGCAGCCCGAATGGGGCTTGGTATGGCTACACCTTC
. | . | TRBJ2-7 | TRBV10-2 | CASSEARDFTYEQYF | TGCGCCAGCAGTGAAGCCCGGGACTTTACCTACGAGCAGTACTTC
TRBD1 | . | TRBJ1-6 | TRBV7-2 | CASSLAPDRGTSPLHF | TGTGCCAGCAGCTTAGCGCCAGACAGGGGTACTTCACCCCTCCACTTT
. | . | TRBJ2-7 | TRBV24-1 | CATSDLGWDEQYF | TGTGCCACCAGTGATTTAGGGTGGGACGAGCAGTACTTC
. | . | TRBJ2-1 | TRBV7-3 | CASSLGGAFFNEQFF | TGTGCCAGCAGCCTAGGGGGGGCCTTCTTCAATGAGCAGTTCTTC
. | . | TRBJ2-2 | TRBV7-2 | CASSLVTGELFF | TGTGCCAGCAGCTTAGTAACCGGGGAGCTGTTTTTT
. | . | TRBJ2-5 | TRBV12-3/TRBV12-4 | CASSPTGERAQYF | TGTGCCAGCAGTCCTACGGGGGAGAGGGCCCAGTACTTC